This T cell receptor beta chain was captured by sequencing in a study of shared clonotypes between healthy human individuals. Study outcomes and limitations: Clonotype sharing among donors, it was expected, would be affected by sequencing depth.

Per germline, CDR1 ENHRY and CDR2 SYGVKD. The CDR3 length is 16 residues. Trimming removed 2 bases from V and 2 bases from J; junction bases left unmatched: 8. Clones were sequenced by immunoSEQ multiplex PCR, and TCRdb holds only the in-frame ones, with some missing. This table holds some 450,000 clones, roughly 80% found once. Notes on this clone: No antigen is known for it.

Study donors comprised healthy, HIV-negative adults devoid of recent acute infection or vaccination. Each donor was a Caucasian adult residing in Nashville, Tennessee. Sequenced: PBMCs. The chain links TRBV10-3 to TRBJ2-7; 8 bases are shared with TRBD1. This TCR was recovered from a woman aged 40 to 50 in good health. Some clones in this sample may be carry-over from other donors' samples. The CDR3 loop reads CAISERGGQGTYEQYF. In DNA form, the CDR3 reads TGTGCCATCAGTGAGAGAGGAGGACAGGGAACCTACGAGCAGTACTTC.